A selection of T cell receptor beta chains follows, all from one sample in a study of PD-L1 blockade in urothelial cancer. Method: immunoSEQ multiplex PCR; TCRdb's copy keeps in-frame clones and lacks some. The sample shows roughly 130,000 clones, about 88% of them seen only once. Material: PBMCs, obtained around atezolizumab (anti-PD-L1) treatment. All receptors derive from a man in his fifties with urothelial cancer. The CDR3 runs from the conserved cysteine through the conserved F or W. Each record gives: J gene, D gene, V gene, clone size, CDR3 DNA, CDR3 protein. A D gene is named only where the DNA matches it firmly. Clone sizes are given selectively: once, few, many, or a class where the clone is expanded.

TRBJ1-3	.	TRBV5-1	.	TGCGCCAGCAGCCCACAGGGTAAAGCCTCTGGAAACACCATATATTTT	CASSPQGKASGNTIYF
TRBJ1-1	TRBD1	TRBV2	.	TGTGCCAGCAGTGCCGGGGGGCTTTTACAGGGGGCCCTCACTGAAGCTTTCTTT	CASSAGGLLQGALTEAFF
TRBJ1-6	.	TRBV30	.	TGTGCCGGATTAAGGAGCTCCTATAATTCACCCCTCCACTTT	CAGLRSSYNSPLHF
TRBJ1-4	.	TRBV9	.	TGTGCCAGCAGCACAACAGGGAGCCCCTACTATCTGGCGAGTCGTGAAAAACTGTTTTTT	CASSTTGSPYYLASREKLFF
TRBJ2-2	TRBD1	TRBV11-2	.	TGTGCCAGCAGCTTAGGGGGAGACAGGGAAGCCGGGGAGCTGTTTTTT	CASSLGGDREAGELFF
TRBJ1-6	.	TRBV6-6	.	TGTGCCAGCAGTTACTCGTGGCAGGGTGATTCACCCCTCCACTTT	CASSYSWQGDSPLHF
TRBJ2-7	.	TRBV29-1	once	TGCAGCGTCTCGGACAGCTACGAGCAGTACTTC	CSVSDSYEQYF
TRBJ1-2	TRBD1	TRBV6-5	.	TGTGCCAGCAGTTCTCCGGGACAGGGGGCGAATGGCTACACCTTC	CASSSPGQGANGYTF
TRBJ2-5	TRBD2	TRBV27	.	TGTGCCAGCAGTTTGCACAGGGCGGGGGGAGAGACCCAGTACTTC	CASSLHRAGGETQYF
TRBJ1-1	TRBD1	TRBV5-4	few	TGTGCCAGCAGTAAATCAGGGGGCTGGGGGACTGAAGCTTTCTTT	CASSKSGGWGTEAFF
TRBJ2-1	.	TRBV19	.	TGTGCCAGTAGAAAACTTGGACAGAGTGAGCAGTTCTTC	CASRKLGQSEQFF
TRBJ1-1	.	TRBV18	.	TGTGCCAGCTCGGAGGGAGTCGAGAACACTGAAGCTTTCTTT	CASSEGVENTEAFF
TRBJ2-3	TRBD1	TRBV5-1	few	TGCGCCAGCAGCTTAAGTGGGACAGGGGGGATAGATACGCAGTATTTT	CASSLSGTGGIDTQYF
TRBJ2-2	.	TRBV19	.	TGTGCCAGTAGTTCACAGGACACCGGGGAGCTGTTTTTT	CASSSQDTGELFF
TRBJ1-1	.	TRBV25-1	once	TGTGCCAGCAGTGAACAGGGGAACACTGAAGCTTTCTTT	CASSEQGNTEAFF
TRBJ1-1	.	TRBV5-1	.	TGCGCCAGCAGCGTCGGCGGAGGGGAAACTGAAGCTTTCTTT	CASSVGGGETEAFF
TRBJ1-1	.	TRBV27	.	TGTGCCAGCAGGGGACTCGCTGAAGCTTTCTTT	CASRGLAEAFF
TRBJ2-2	.	TRBV2	.	TGTGCCAGCAGTGCTAGAAGGAACACCGGGGAGCTGTTTTTT	CASSARRNTGELFF
TRBJ2-7	.	TRBV7-9	.	TGTGCCAGCAGCGCTCGCGCTAGCCGTCGCGACGAGCAGTACTTC	CASSARASRRDEQYF
TRBJ1-1	TRBD1	TRBV6-5	.	TGTGCCTCCCACGCAGGGGGGAACACTGAAGCTTTCTTT	CASHAGGNTEAFF
TRBJ2-3	.	TRBV27	.	TGTGCCAGCAGTACACGGACTGCCACAGATACGCAGTATTTT	CASSTRTATDTQYF
TRBJ1-2	.	TRBV4-1	few	TGCGCCAGCAGCCAAGAAGCAGGGGCGCGAGGCTACACCTTC	CASSQEAGARGYTF
TRBJ2-5	.	TRBV19	.	TGTGCCAGTAGCGGGGACAAAAAACCCCAGTACTTC	CASSGDKKPQYF
TRBJ2-7	TRBD1	TRBV28	.	TGTGCCAGCAGTTTTAACAGGGGTAGGTACGAGCAGTACTTC	CASSFNRGRYEQYF
TRBJ2-5	TRBD2	TRBV30	.	TGTGCCTGGAGTCGGACTAGCGGGAGTCGGGAGACCCAGTACTTC	CAWSRTSGSRETQYF
TRBJ2-3	TRBD2	TRBV9	.	TGTGCCAGCAGCCGAACTGGGGGGAGGGCCACAGATACGCAGTATTTT	CASSRTGGRATDTQYF
TRBJ2-7	.	TRBV27	.	TGTGCCAGCAGTTTATATGAAGCACACGAGCAGTACTTC	CASSLYEAHEQYF
TRBJ1-5	.	TRBV7-2	.	TGTGCCAGCAGCTTCGACAGGTCCAATCAGCCCCAGCATTTT	CASSFDRSNQPQHF
TRBJ1-2	TRBD1	TRBV11-2	.	TGTGCCAGCAGCCGCGGGACAGGGGGAATTTCGGGCTATGGCTACACCTTC	CASSRGTGGISGYGYTF
TRBJ2-1	TRBD2	TRBV28	.	TGTGCCAGCAGTATTAGCGGGCCTTACAATGAGCAGTTCTTC	CASSISGPYNEQFF
TRBJ2-1	.	TRBV9	.	TGTGCCAGCAGCGGGGCACAGGGTCTTACTTCCTACAATGAGCAGTTCTTC	CASSGAQGLTSYNEQFF
TRBJ2-1	TRBD2	TRBV30	.	TGTGCCTGGAGTGTGGGCGGGAGCTCCTACAATGAGCAGTTCTTC	CAWSVGGSSYNEQFF
TRBJ2-1	TRBD2	TRBV7-2	.	TGTGCCAGCAGCTTACGGAGGTTGGGTAGCGGGATTTACAATGAGCAGTTCTTC	CASSLRRLGSGIYNEQFF
TRBJ1-1	TRBD1	TRBV28	.	TGTGCCAGCAGTACAGACAGGGGAGTGATTGAAGCTTTCTTT	CASSTDRGVIEAFF
TRBJ2-3	TRBD2	TRBV9	.	TGTGCCAGCAGCGTAGGGATAGCGGGAGCCCCAGATACGCAGTATTTT	CASSVGIAGAPDTQYF
TRBJ1-1	.	TRBV19	.	TGTGCCAGTAAATCCGCTGAAGCTTTCTTT	CASKSAEAFF
TRBJ1-1	.	TRBV28	.	TGTGCCAGCAGTTTTGGAACCGGGACACCCGTAGCTGAAGCTTTCTTT	CASSFGTGTPVAEAFF
TRBJ2-7	.	TRBV27	.	TGTGCCAGCAGTTTACACAGGAACTACGAGCAGTACTTC	CASSLHRNYEQYF
TRBJ2-1	TRBD2	TRBV5-4	.	TGTGCCAGCAGCACTTCTAGCGGGACCCACAATGAGCAGTTCTTC	CASSTSSGTHNEQFF
TRBJ1-5	.	TRBV10-3	.	TGTGCCATCTCCCGGGACAAATATAGCAATCAGCCCCAGCATTTT	CAISRDKYSNQPQHF
TRBJ2-1	TRBD2	TRBV5-1	.	TGCGCCAGCAGCTTGTACGTAGGCGGGAGAAGCAATGAGCAGTTCTTC	CASSLYVGGRSNEQFF
TRBJ2-1	TRBD2	TRBV19	.	TGTGCCAGTAGTATCTCACCGGGGGGTGGAAATGAGCAGTTCTTC	CASSISPGGGNEQFF
TRBJ2-7	TRBD1	TRBV6-5	once	TGTGCCAGCAGGCTCGGACAGGGGAGAACCTACGAGCAGTACTTC	CASRLGQGRTYEQYF
TRBJ2-7	TRBD2	TRBV7-9	.	TGTGCCAGCAGCCGAGAGCGGGAATGGTACTTC	CASSREREWYF
TRBJ2-1	TRBD2	TRBV7-9	.	TGTGCCAGCAGCAGACTAGCGGGAGGCAGTGACAATGAGCAGTTCTTC	CASSRLAGGSDNEQFF
TRBJ1-1	.	TRBV28	.	TGTGCCAGCACCCGGGTTAGAGGACACAGGAACACTGAAGCTTTCTTT	CASTRVRGHRNTEAFF
TRBJ2-4	TRBD1	TRBV28	.	TGTGCCAGCAGTCCCCTTGGGGACAGGGTTGTGGTAGCCAAAAACATTCAGTACTTC	CASSPLGDRVVVAKNIQYF
TRBJ2-3	.	TRBV9	.	TGTGCCAGCAGCGTATTTACTAGCACAGATACGCAGTATTTT	CASSVFTSTDTQYF
TRBJ2-1	TRBD2	TRBV18	.	TGTGCCAGCTCACCACTGCGTGCGGGGGGCTACAATGAGCAGTTCTTC	CASSPLRAGGYNEQFF
TRBJ2-5	TRBD1	TRBV30	.	TGTGCCTGGAGTGGTGGAGGGGACAGGGTGTCCCAGTACTTC	CAWSGGGDRVSQYF
TRBJ1-1	.	TRBV11-2	.	TGTGCCAGCAGCTTAGACGATAGAGGTCGAGCTTTCTTT	CASSLDDRGRAFF
TRBJ1-6	TRBD1	TRBV18	.	TGTGCCAGCTCTCCTGGACAGGCTATCTATAATTCACCCCTCCACTTT	CASSPGQAIYNSPLHF
TRBJ2-7	TRBD1	TRBV4-1	once	TGCGCCAGCAGCCAATCACCCGGGACAGACTCCTACGAGCAGTACTTC	CASSQSPGTDSYEQYF
TRBJ2-3	TRBD2	TRBV2	few	TGTGCCAGCAGTCCAGGGACTAGCGGGAGCACAGATACGCAGTATTTT	CASSPGTSGSTDTQYF
TRBJ1-6	TRBD1	TRBV28	.	TGTGCCAGCAGTTCAGGACAGGCCTCACCCCTCCACTTT	CASSSGQASPLHF
TRBJ1-5	.	TRBV28	.	TGTGCCAGCGCTACGGGGGGGCTCCAGCCCCAGCATTTT	CASATGGLQPQHF
TRBJ2-1	TRBD2	TRBV6-5	.	TGTGCCAGCAGTTACGGCCTAGCGGGAGGTTTAAAGCAGTTCTTC	CASSYGLAGGLKQFF
TRBJ2-6	.	TRBV15	.	TGTGCCACCAGCGGGGGCACTGGGGCCAACGTCCTGACTTTC	CATSGGTGANVLTF